Below, 24 T cell receptor beta chains from the same sample are listed, as sequenced in a study of T cell repertoires in cytomegalovirus infection. TCRdb analysed the reads with MiXCR anew, one entry per CDR3 protein. Counted here are approximately 49,000 distinct CDR3 sequences, around a fifth occurring once; the ten biggest clones make up more than 20%. Their antigens remain unidentified. The material sequenced was CD8+ T cells from cultured PBMCs, taken from culture after CMV antigen stimulation. The receptors here all came from a human donor in good health (CMV status not recorded). Some clones in this sample may be carry-over from other donors' samples.

This clonotype was detected only a few times. This chain connects TRBV6-2 or TRBV6-3 to TRBJ2-7; 13 bases fit TRBD2. The germline V gene has CDR1 MNHEY and CDR2 SVGEGT. This CDR3 has 14 residues. J was trimmed by 4 bases and V by 5 bases; bases with no gene match: 2. The CDR3 nucleotides read TGTGCCAGCAGTCGGACTAGCGGGAGTTACGAGCAGTACTTC. Its translation is CASSRTSGSYEQYF.

The table lists this clonotype with a few counts. The rearrangement joins TRBV7-2 to TRBJ2-3, with D possibly matching TRBD2 (5 bases). Trimming removed 1 base at V and 6 bases at J, with 23 bases between. The length of the CDR3 is 18 residues. The germline gives CDR1 SGHTA, CDR2 FQGNSA. The CDR3 DNA is TGTGCCAGCAGCTTAGAAGTAGTGAGGCGGGCCCGAGTGGATACGCAGTATTTT. Residues: CASSLEVVRRARVDTQYF.

The chain couples TRBV7-7 to TRBJ2-1; no definite D call. Per the germline V gene, CDR1 is SSHAT and CDR2 is FNYEAQ (reference sequence). This CDR3 has 17 residues. V lost 5 bases, J lost 7 bases, and 24 bases lay in between. The CDR3 DNA follows: TGTGCCAGCAGCCCCCCCCGAAATCTTTTAACCGAGAATGAGCAGTTCTTC. It yields the protein CASSPPRNLLTENEQFF.

This sequence joins TRBV7-2 and TRBJ2-5; a possible D gene is TRBD1 (7 bases). CDR1 SGHTA and CDR2 FQGNSA come from the germline V gene. V gave up 5 bases and J gave up 5 bases, with 24 bases separating them. The CDR3 extends over 17 amino acids. The CDR3 sequence is CASSQPGQVEREETQYF. CDR3 sequence (DNA): TGTGCCAGCAGCCAACCTGGACAGGTCGAACGGGAGGAGACCCAGTACTTC.

This clonotype was seen only a few times. This chain connects TRBV6-2 or TRBV6-3 to TRBJ1-5; no definite D call. CDR3 length equals 15 residues. V lost 7 bases and J 3 bases, leaving 16 bases between the germline ends. Germline CDR1 is MNHEY and CDR2 is SVGEGT. CDR3 amino acids: CASKAGPGYNQPQHF. The CDR3 DNA reads as TGTGCCAGCAAGGCGGGTCCCGGGTACAATCAGCCCCAGCATTTT.

V is TRBV7-3 and J is TRBJ2-3, with 7 bases aligning to TRBD2. The germline V gene has CDR1 SGHTA and CDR2 FQGTGA. The CDR3 consists of 14 residues. Trimming removed 6 bases from V and 5 bases from J; junction bases left unmatched: 8. CDR3 residues: CASSYGGEGDTQYF. In DNA form, the CDR3 reads TGTGCCAGCAGTTATGGGGGGGAGGGAGATACGCAGTATTTT.

This clonotype was picked up many times. CDR3 loop: CSARMDYPDTQYF. Written as DNA, the CDR3 is TGCAGTGCTAGGATGGACTATCCAGATACGCAGTATTTT. The V and J genes are TRBV20-1 and TRBJ2-3; a weak D match, TRBD2 (6 bases). There are 13 residues in the CDR3. With 3 bases removed from V and 4 bases from J, the gap between germline ends came to 11 bases. Germline loops: CDR1 DFQATT, CDR2 SNEGSKA (reference sequence).

This chain connects TRBV9 to TRBJ2-2; 7 nucleotides agree with TRBD1. There are 16 residues in the CDR3. The germline gives CDR1 SGDLS, CDR2 YYNGEE. The ends lost 0 bases at V and 1 base at J; junction bases unmatched: 3. For the CDR3, the DNA is TGTGCCAGCAGCGTAGCAAGGACAGGGAACACCGGGGAGCTGTTTTTT. This gives the protein CASSVARTGNTGELFF.

This clonotype showed up just a few times. The CDR3 loop reads CASSAGTKLYEQYF. CDR3 coding DNA: TGTGCCAGCAGCGCCGGGACTAAGCTTTACGAGCAGTACTTC. V is TRBV25-1 and J is TRBJ2-7, with TRBD2 identical over 7 bases. The CDR3 contains 14 residues. Germline loops: CDR1 MGHDK, CDR2 SYGVNS. V was pared by 6 bases and J by 4 bases, with 9 bases of the junction left unmatched.

The CDR3 sequence is CSARGLAKGSIEQFF. CDR3 DNA sequence: TGCAGTGCTAGAGGACTAGCGAAAGGTAGTATAGAGCAGTTCTTC. The chain links TRBV20-1 to TRBJ2-1; TRBD2 matches 8 bases. J was trimmed by 10 bases and V by 1 base; bases with no gene match: 12. The germline CDR1 and CDR2 sequences are DFQATT and SNEGSKA (reference sequence). The CDR3 totals 15 residues.

V and J are TRBV12-3 or TRBV12-4 and TRBJ2-3; TRBD1 or TRBD2 may be the D gene (6 bases each). CDR3 length: 11 residues. V dropped 8 bases and J dropped 10 bases, with 13 bases sitting between them. The CDR3 region has the DNA TGTGCCAGCGAGGTCGGGGGCGCGCAGTATTTT. It translates to CASEVGGAQYF.

The V gene is TRBV25-1, the J gene TRBJ1-2; 10 nucleotides line up with TRBD1. Germline CDR1 is MGHDK and CDR2 is SYGVNS. The CDR3 is 13 amino acids. After removal of 10 bases from V and 6 bases from J, the junction contained 8 bases not matched to a gene. CDR3 amino acids: CATQTGGKDGYTF. The CDR3 coding sequence is TGTGCCACCCAGACAGGGGGCAAGGATGGCTACACCTTC.

This clonotype was seen only a few times. V is TRBV4-1 and J is TRBJ1-4; 8 bases align to TRBD1. In germline, CDR1 is MGHRA, CDR2 YSYEKL. After removal of 0 bases from V and 8 bases from J, the junction contained 8 bases not matched to a gene. The CDR3 length is 16 residues. The CDR3 is CASSQESRGQREKLFF. The CDR3 DNA follows: TGCGCCAGCAGCCAAGAATCCAGGGGGCAGAGGGAAAAACTGTTTTTT.

V and J are TRBV2 and TRBJ1-6; no firm D call. CDR1 SNHLY and CDR2 FYNNEI come from the germline V gene. The CDR3 is made up of 10 amino acids. The germline V and J ends were trimmed by 6 bases and 9 bases, with 3 bases remaining between them. CDR3 region: CASRGSPLHF. In nucleotides, the CDR3 is TGTGCCAGCAGGGGTTCACCCCTCCACTTT. Full variable domain (rest looked up from reference TRBV2 and TRBJ1-6): EPEVTQTPSHQVTQMGQEVILRCVPISNHLYFYWYRQILGQKVEFLVSFYNNEISEKSEIFDDQFSVERPDGSNFTLKIRSTKLEDSAMYFCASRGSPLHFGNGTRLTVT.

This rearrangement joins TRBV19 to TRBJ2-1; unclear D gene. V lost 3 bases and J 7 bases, leaving 7 bases between the germline ends. This CDR3 spans 12 amino acids. CDR1 and CDR2 (germline): LNHDA, SQIVND (reference sequence). The CDR3 region is CASSIPSNEQFF. The CDR3 DNA is TGTGCCAGTAGTATCCCTTCGAATGAGCAGTTCTTC.

The CDR3 nucleotides read TGTGCCAGCAGACCGGGACAGGGCTCCTACGAGCAGTACTTC. Its translation: CASRPGQGSYEQYF. The chain links TRBV7-2 to TRBJ2-7; 9 bases are shared with TRBD1. The ends lost 6 bases at V and 0 bases at J; junction bases unmatched: 3. This CDR3 is 14 amino acids long. Per germline, CDR1 SGHTA and CDR2 FQGNSA.

The chain recombines TRBV7-9 with TRBJ2-7; no definite D call. Trimming stripped 5 bases from V and 5 bases from J, with 7 bases between. Germline lookup yields CDR1 SEHNR and CDR2 FQNEAQ (reference sequence). The CDR3 spans 11 residues. Here the CDR3 DNA reads TGTGCCAGCAGCCAAGGAAACGAGCAGTACTTC. Translation: CASSQGNEQYF. The variable domain in full, completed from reference TRBV7-9 and TRBJ2-7, reads DTGVSQNPRHKITKRGQNVTFRCDPISEHNRLYWYRQTLGQGPEFLTYFQNEAQLEKSRLLSDRFSAERPKGSFSTLEIQRTEQGDSAMYLCASSQGNEQYFGPGTRLTVT.

This clonotype was seen more than once but under ten times. The chain's CDR3 is CASSDPGPQETQYF. The CDR3, as DNA: TGTGCCAGCAGTGATCCGGGTCCCCAAGAGACCCAGTACTTC. V and J are TRBV25-1 and TRBJ2-5; D not resolved. Germline values: CDR1 MGHDK, CDR2 SYGVNS. The CDR3 has 14 amino acids. V was cut by 3 bases and J by 1 base, with 9 bases left in between.

The chain carries TRBV7-2 and TRBJ1-2; 7 positions agree with TRBD1. CDR3 size: 15 residues. After removal of 5 bases from V and 7 bases from J, the junction contained 13 bases not matched to a gene. Germline lookup yields CDR1 SGHTA and CDR2 FQGNSA. CDR3: CASSTQTGSRIGYTF. CDR3 coding DNA: TGTGCCAGCAGCACCCAGACAGGGTCTAGGATTGGCTACACCTTC.

This rearrangement joins TRBV7-9 to TRBJ2-1; D remains ambiguous. Trimming shortened V by 2 bases and J by 6 bases, and 5 bases separated the two germline ends. The CDR3 spans 12 residues. From germline, CDR1 is SEHNR and CDR2 FQNEAQ (reference sequence). For the CDR3, the DNA is TGTGCCAGCAGCTTACTGGTCAATGAGCAGTTCTTC. Its protein product is CASSLLVNEQFF. Drawing the rest from reference TRBV7-9 and TRBJ2-1, the complete variable domain is DTGVSQNPRHKITKRGQNVTFRCDPISEHNRLYWYRQTLGQGPEFLTYFQNEAQLEKSRLLSDRFSAERPKGSFSTLEIQRTEQGDSAMYLCASSLLVNEQFFGPGTRLTVL.

The J gene is TRBJ2-7, the V gene TRBV11-2; D unclear. Germline V lookup: CDR1 SGHAT, CDR2 FQNNGV. The CDR3 length is 12 residues. Between the trimmed V and J ends, which lost 6 bases and 7 bases, there was a span of 13 bases. The CDR3 sequence is CASSPPVGEQYF. The CDR3 DNA reads TGTGCCAGCAGTCCCCCTGTTGGGGAGCAGTACTTC. The whole variable domain, filled in from reference TRBV11-2 and TRBJ2-7, reads EAGVAQSPRYKIIEKRQSVAFWCNPISGHATLYWYQQILGQGPKLLIQFQNNGVVDDSQLPKDRFSAERLKGVDSTLKIQPAKLEDSAVYLCASSPPVGEQYFGPGTRLTVT.

The chain is built from TRBV7-2 and TRBJ2-2; the D is unclear. This CDR3 spans 13 amino acids. V lost 3 bases and J 0 bases, leaving 2 bases between the germline ends. Germline V CDR1 and CDR2: SGHTA, FQGNSA. Written as DNA, the CDR3 is TGTGCCAGCAGCTTCTCGAACACCGGGGAGCTGTTTTTT. As protein: CASSFSNTGELFF.

The chain joins TRBV28 to TRBJ1-5, with no clear D. Germline V CDR1 and CDR2: MDHEN, SYDVKM. The CDR3 has 11 amino acids. The V end lost 5 bases, the J end lost 11 bases, and 10 bases lay between the germline ends. CDR3 DNA sequence: TGTGCCAGCAGTCCGCCTGGGGCCCAGCATTTT. As protein: CASSPPGAQHF.

The chain recombines TRBV7-6 with TRBJ2-1, with TRBD2 matching over 7 bases. Trimming removed 8 bases from V and 1 base from J; junction bases left unmatched: 2. This CDR3 contains 13 residues. Germline assignment: CDR1 SGHVS and CDR2 FNYEAQ. The CDR3 region is CASAGVSYNEQFF. CDR3 in DNA: TGTGCCAGCGCGGGAGTATCCTACAATGAGCAGTTCTTC.